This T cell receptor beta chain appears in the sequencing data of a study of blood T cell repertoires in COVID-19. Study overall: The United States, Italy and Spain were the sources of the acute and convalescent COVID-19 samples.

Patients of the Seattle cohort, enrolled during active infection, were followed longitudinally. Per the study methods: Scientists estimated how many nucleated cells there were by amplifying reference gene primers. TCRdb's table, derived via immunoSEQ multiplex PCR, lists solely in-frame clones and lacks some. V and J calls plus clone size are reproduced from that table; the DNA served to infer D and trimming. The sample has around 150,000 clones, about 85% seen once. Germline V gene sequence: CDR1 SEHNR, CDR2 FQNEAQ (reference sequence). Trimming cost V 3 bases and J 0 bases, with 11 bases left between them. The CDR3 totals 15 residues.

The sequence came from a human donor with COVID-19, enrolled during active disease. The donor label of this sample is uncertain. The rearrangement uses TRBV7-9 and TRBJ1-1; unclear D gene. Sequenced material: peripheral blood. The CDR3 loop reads CASSFGAGLNTEAFF. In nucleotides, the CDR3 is TGTGCCAGCAGCTTTGGTGCAGGTTTGAACACTGAAGCTTTCTTT.